The clone carrying this T cell receptor beta chain was detected a few times. MiXCR, applied by TCRdb to the RT-PCR reads, yields one record per CDR3 protein. The sample has approximately 170,000 distinct CDR3 sequences; more than 20% are singletons. This record belongs to a study of patients and donors after allogeneic stem cell transplantation. This CDR3 contains 13 residues. Trimming cost V 6 bases and J 4 bases, with 16 bases left between them. Germline V gene data show CDR1 as DFQATT and CDR2 as SNEGSKA (reference sequence). Sequences were obtained from blood, either unsorted or a sorted T cell fraction (not recorded which). The rearrangement joins TRBV20-1 to TRBJ2-7, with D perhaps TRBD1 or TRBD2 (5 bases each). This receptor was taken from a human donor who was either an allogeneic HSCT recipient or a stem cell or donor lymphocyte infusion donor (not recorded which). It is not recorded whose cells these are; they may come from a transplant donor. The CDR3 loop reads CSARRDLTYEQYF. CDR3 coding DNA: TGCAGTGCGCGACGGGACCTAACTTACGAGCAGTACTTC.